In this sample, the clone carrying this TCR beta chain turned up once. Its antigen is currently unknown. 60 Vbeta and 13 Jbeta primers were used in PCR. Measured with immunoSEQ multiplex PCR; TCRdb has only the in-frame clones, and not every one. Among over 150,000 clones, about three quarters were seen once, and the ten largest hold approximately 2.8%. The CDR3 loop spans 17 amino acids. V was pared by 5 bases and J by 7 bases, with 17 bases of the junction left unmatched. Germline CDR1 is LNHDA and CDR2 is SQIVND (reference sequence). This entry is derived from a study of cytomegalovirus exposure and HLA in healthy donors. Study-wide points: Per a later analysis, HLA-associated TCR beta chains showed more clonal expansion than other, equally common TCR beta chains.

Source material: PBMCs. V usage is TRBV19 and J usage is TRBJ1-5; 7 bases match TRBD1. This receptor was taken from a woman in her 30s in good health and CMV-seronegative. CDR3 bases: TGTGCCAGTAGTCCCGGGCCGGCCCTAGGGACAGAACAGCCCCAGCATTTT. It translates to CASSPGPALGTEQPQHF.